What follows are 32 T cell receptor beta chains derived from one specimen sequenced in a study of patients and donors after allogeneic stem cell transplantation. TCRdb recomputed calls from the RT-PCR reads with MiXCR, one row per CDR3 protein. Of about 960,000 distinct CDR3 sequences listed, more than 15% are singletons. The sample taken for sequencing was blood, either unsorted or a sorted T cell fraction (not recorded which). Every receptor here comes from a human donor who was either an allogeneic HSCT recipient or a stem cell or donor lymphocyte infusion donor (not recorded which). It is not recorded whose cells these are; they may come from a transplant donor.

The V and J genes are TRBV7-2 and TRBJ2-5, with D uncertain. Looked up from germline, CDR1 is SGHTA and CDR2 is FQGNSA. The CDR3 has 14 amino acids. V lost 7 bases to trimming and J lost 4 bases, with 16 bases between them. CDR3 DNA sequence: TGTGCCAGCACCTTCTATGGACGCGCAGAGACCCAGTACTTC. Its protein is CASTFYGRAETQYF.

This clonotype was detected only once. The chain links TRBV5-1 to TRBJ2-3; 10 bases match TRBD1. V dropped 3 bases and J dropped 2; count of bases not matched to a gene: 6. The germline gives CDR1 SGHRS, CDR2 YFSETQ. There are 16 residues in the CDR3. The CDR3 DNA reads TGCGCCAGCAGCTGGCCGGACAGGGGGTCCACAGATACGCAGTATTTT. Translation gives CASSWPDRGSTDTQYF.

This clonotype has just a few counts. The chain couples TRBV12-3 or TRBV12-4 to TRBJ2-7, with no clear D. The CDR3 covers 13 residues. The V end lost 6 bases, the J end lost 4 bases, and 13 bases lay between the germline ends. The CDR3 sequence: CASSASPVYEQYF. In DNA form, the CDR3 reads TGTGCCAGCAGCGCGTCCCCCGTTTACGAGCAGTACTTC.

This rearrangement joins TRBV7-2 to TRBJ1-2, with a possible D match to TRBD1 (5 bases). The CDR3 extends over 15 amino acids. With 2 bases removed from V and 6 bases from J, the gap between germline ends came to 16 bases. Germline V gene sequence: CDR1 SGHTA, CDR2 FQGNSA. CDR3 residues: CASSLLGRTVNGYTF. The CDR3 DNA sequence: TGTGCCAGCAGCTTATTGGGGCGGACCGTAAATGGCTACACCTTC. The full variable domain, with the rest looked up from reference TRBV7-2 and TRBJ1-2, is GAGVSQSPSNKVTEKGKDVELRCDPISGHTALYWYRQSLGQGLEFLIYFQGNSAPDKSGLPSDRFSAERTGGSVSTLTIQRTQQEDSAVYLCASSLLGRTVNGYTFGSGTRLTVV.

In its sample, this clonotype was seen a few times. This sequence joins TRBV20-1 and TRBJ1-2; D is undetermined. V lost 3 bases and J 4 bases, leaving 9 bases between the germline ends. CDR1 is DFQATT and CDR2 is SNEGSKA in the germline V gene (reference sequence). The CDR3 contains 12 residues. As DNA, the CDR3 is TGCAGTGCTAGTCCCGGCGGCTATGGCTACACCTTC. This translates into CSASPGGYGYTF.

The gene calls are TRBV19 and TRBJ2-7, with D maybe TRBD1 (6 bases). The CDR3 consists of 13 residues. V was pared by 3 bases and J by 7 bases, with 13 bases between. Germline V gene lookup returns CDR1 LNHDA and CDR2 SQIVND (reference sequence). CDR3 coding DNA: TGTGCCAGTAGTATGGGGGCGTTGGGGGAGCAGTACTTC. Protein: CASSMGALGEQYF.

This clonotype was seen a handful of times. The genes are TRBV7-9 and TRBJ2-1; D possibly corresponds to TRBD1 (6 bases). CDR1 SEHNR and CDR2 FQNEAQ come from the germline V gene (reference sequence). V was shortened by 5 bases and J by 5 bases, with 19 bases between the two germline ends. The CDR3 extends over 16 amino acids. The CDR3 nucleotides read TGTGCCAGCAGCGCTGAGCGAGCGACAGGCAACAATGAGCAGTTCTTC. It translates to CASSAERATGNNEQFF.

This clonotype was recorded a few times. Without the conserved terminal phenylalanine or tryptophan, this CDR3 likely stems from a read error. It is unclear where the CDR3 begins or ends on the DNA, so no DNA is shown, and the CDR3 is as TCRdb lists it. The chain employs TRBV12-3 or TRBV12-4 and TRBJ1-2; TRBD1 is taken as the D call from the table, unchecked against the DNA. Ends included, the CDR3 has 11 residues. This CDR3 is CASSWTGHKGV.

The V call is TRBV6-1, the J call TRBJ2-7; 10 positions agree with TRBD1. The CDR3 runs 15 residues. Germline CDR1 MNHNS, CDR2 SASEGT. With 6 bases clipped from V and 4 bases from J, the junction kept 9 bases outside the gene matches. CDR3: CASRRTGGTDYEQYF. The CDR3 DNA sequence: TGTGCCAGCAGGAGGACAGGGGGAACGGATTACGAGCAGTACTTC.

This chain uses TRBV27 with TRBJ2-1, with D possibly matching TRBD2 (5 bases). The CDR3 loop spans 15 amino acids. The V gene's germline CDR1 is MNHEY and CDR2 SMNVEV (reference sequence). Deletions cut 2 bases from V and 10 bases from J, with 18 bases between. The CDR3 spells CASSLAGADFREQFF. The CDR3 DNA reads as TGTGCCAGCAGTTTAGCGGGTGCCGATTTTAGGGAGCAGTTCTTC.

The sample holds a few counts of this clonotype. CDR3 bases: TGCGCCGTTTTGACAGGTTCCCGTGGCTACACCTTC. This gives the protein CAVLTGSRGYTF. The rearrangement uses TRBV5-1 and TRBJ1-2; possibly TRBD1 for D (6 bases). V lost 10 bases, J lost 7 bases, and 17 bases lay in between. CDR1 and CDR2 (germline): SGHRS, YFSETQ. The CDR3 runs to 12 residues.

The chain recombines TRBV20-1 with TRBJ1-1; the D gene is possibly TRBD1 (6 bases). V was clipped by 6 bases and J by 1 base, with 12 bases between them. The CDR3 contains 13 residues. From germline, CDR1 is DFQATT and CDR2 SNEGSKA (reference sequence). The CDR3 here is CSAVDRRNTEAFF. The DNA of the CDR3 is TGCAGTGCAGTCGACAGGAGGAACACTGAAGCTTTCTTT.

This clonotype appeared once. CDR3 sequence: CASSLASTGARWSNQPQHF. The CDR3 bases are TGTGCCAGCAGCTTAGCCTCGACAGGGGCGAGGTGGAGCAATCAGCCCCAGCATTTT. The chain has TRBV7-8 and TRBJ1-5, with 8 positions matching TRBD1. The germline V gene has CDR1 SGHVS and CDR2 FQNEAQ. V was clipped by 0 bases and J by 1 base; unmatched bases: 11. The CDR3 spans 19 residues.

The chain carries TRBV4-2 and TRBJ2-5; the D gene is possibly TRBD1 (6 bases). In germline, CDR1 is LGHNA, CDR2 YNFKEQ. V was cut by 1 base and J by 1 base, with 19 bases left in between. The CDR3 loop spans 18 amino acids. The DNA of the CDR3 is TGTGCCAGCAGCCAAGGACAGGATGGTTACCTAACCCAAGAGACCCAGTACTTC. This translates into CASSQGQDGYLTQETQYF.

The chain uses TRBV6-5 and TRBJ1-6; 8 bases are a match to TRBD1. Germline V gene lookup returns CDR1 MNHEY and CDR2 SVGAGI. The CDR3 consists of 16 residues. Unmatched junction bases numbered 11, after V lost 3 bases and J lost 10 bases. The CDR3 sequence is CASSYPGQGVGSPLHF. CDR3 coding DNA: TGTGCCAGCAGTTATCCAGGACAGGGAGTGGGATCACCCCTCCACTTT.

This clonotype appeared many times. This chain connects TRBV20-1 to TRBJ2-1; 7 bases align to TRBD2. Trimming removed 8 bases from V and 4 bases from J; junction bases left unmatched: 11. Germline lookup yields CDR1 DFQATT and CDR2 SNEGSKA (reference sequence). The CDR3 spans 14 residues. The CDR3 DNA follows: TGCAGTACCGAGGAGCAGGGAGGGTACAATGAGCAGTTCTTC. Translated: CSTEEQGGYNEQFF.

This clonotype turned up a few times. The CDR3 spells CASVGVFTNEQFF. CDR3 DNA: TGTGCCAGCGTGGGTGTTTTTACGAATGAGCAGTTCTTC. This chain uses TRBV12-3 or TRBV12-4 with TRBJ2-1; the D is unclear. There are 13 residues in the CDR3. Trimming took off 8 bases at V and 7 bases at J, with 15 bases between the two ends.

Only a few counts were recorded for this clonotype. Written as DNA, the CDR3 is TGTGCCAGCAGCTTAAGGTTTTCCGGGACTGGAGCTCGGACCCAGTACTTC. It is translated as CASSLRFSGTGARTQYF. This chain connects TRBV11-2 to TRBJ2-5; tentative D call: TRBD2 (6 bases). Trimming cost V 2 bases and J 7 bases, with 23 bases left between them. Germline V lookup: CDR1 SGHAT, CDR2 FQNNGV. CDR3 length: 17 amino acids. The entire variable domain, with the rest obtained from reference TRBV11-2 and TRBJ2-5, is as follows: EAGVAQSPRYKIIEKRQSVAFWCNPISGHATLYWYQQILGQGPKLLIQFQNNGVVDDSQLPKDRFSAERLKGVDSTLKIQPAKLEDSAVYLCASSLRFSGTGARTQYFGPGTRLLVL.

The chain carries TRBV21-1 and TRBJ2-7; the D segment call TRBD1 is taken from the table without a DNA check. TRBV21-1 is assigned pseudogene status. This CDR3 comprises 13 residues. The CDR3 region has the DNA TGTGCCAGCCCCCCCATGGGGGCATACGAGCAGTACTTC. Translation: CASPPMGAYEQYF.

This chain uses TRBV6-1 with TRBJ2-7; no definite D call. In germline, CDR1 is MNHNS, CDR2 SASEGT. The CDR3 covers 15 residues. V lost 6 bases, J lost 3 bases, and 18 bases lay in between. CDR3 sequence (DNA): TGTGCCAGCAGCTCTACCCCCGCCCGCGGCTACGAGCAGTACTTC. It encodes CASSSTPARGYEQYF.

This clonotype turned up a few times. The genes are TRBV30 and TRBJ1-5, with 10 bases aligning to TRBD1. The CDR3 contains 14 residues. CDR1 and CDR2 (germline): GTSNPN, SVGIG (reference sequence). V shed 5 bases, J shed 9 bases, and the junction held 10 bases outside the gene matches. CDR3 protein: CAWAMRGQGLPQHF. The CDR3 DNA reads TGTGCCTGGGCTATGAGGGGACAGGGGTTGCCCCAGCATTTT.

This clonotype was recorded a few times. Mismatch with germline at one junction end may stem from a read error. The chain combines TRBV28 with TRBJ2-7; D perhaps matches TRBD2 (6 bases). This CDR3 comprises 15 residues. Germline V gives CDR1 MDHEN, CDR2 SYDVKM. CDR3 bases: TGTGCCAGCACTTTAACGGTCCCAGGGAGGTACGAGCAGTACTTC. It translates to CASTLTVPGRYEQYF.

In its sample, this clonotype was seen a few times. The rearrangement uses TRBV12-3 or TRBV12-4 and TRBJ1-1; D remains unclear. CDR3 length equals 10 residues. Trimming shortened V by 7 bases and J by 5 bases, and 5 bases separated the two germline ends. The chain's CDR3 is CASMGTEAFF. Here the CDR3 DNA reads TGTGCCAGCATGGGTACTGAAGCTTTCTTT.

This chain uses TRBV12-3 or TRBV12-4 with TRBJ1-5; 10 nucleotides agree with TRBD1. Trimming at V came to 3 bases and at J to 8 bases, leaving 10 bases not matched to a gene. This CDR3 spans 16 amino acids. The DNA for the CDR3 is TGTGCCAGCAGTTTCGTAGTAGGGACAGGGGTTGAGCCCCAGCATTTT. Translating it yields CASSFVVGTGVEPQHF.

CDR3 residues: CASSQQDRGGSHGYTF. The CDR3 DNA reads as TGTGCCAGCAGCCAGCAAGACAGGGGCGGGTCTCATGGCTACACCTTC. The J gene is TRBJ1-2, the V gene TRBV5-6; 8 positions agree with TRBD1. This CDR3 spans 16 amino acids. V lost 4 bases to trimming and J lost 6 bases; unmatched junction nucleotides: 14. Germline values: CDR1 SGHDT, CDR2 YYEEEE.

The V call is TRBV4-2, the J call TRBJ2-2, with TRBD2 matching over 10 bases. Germline V gene data show CDR1 as LGHNA and CDR2 as YNFKEQ. The V and J ends lost 0 bases and 7 bases, in that order; junction bases with no gene match: 11. This CDR3 contains 18 residues. The DNA of the CDR3 is TGTGCCAGCAGCCAAGATTGGGTAGTAGCGGGAGGAATCGGGGAGCTGTTTTTT. It is translated as CASSQDWVVAGGIGELFF.

V usage is TRBV7-8 and J usage is TRBJ2-1; maybe TRBD2 (7 bases). Trimming left V 0 bases short and J 6 bases short, with 12 bases between. In germline, CDR1 is SGHVS, CDR2 FQNEAQ. This CDR3 has 15 residues. The CDR3 bases are TGTGCCAGCAGCTTAGCGGGGGGGGCGTTCAATGAGCAGTTCTTC. Translation gives CASSLAGGAFNEQFF.

This clonotype appeared a few times. The chain is built from TRBV5-1 and TRBJ1-1, with no clear D. V lost 7 bases and J lost 1, with 11 bases in between. The length of the CDR3 is 13 residues. Per the germline V gene, CDR1 is SGHRS and CDR2 is YFSETQ. The CDR3 sequence is CASERDPNTEAFF. In DNA form, the CDR3 reads TGCGCCAGCGAGCGCGACCCGAACACTGAAGCTTTCTTT. Full variable domain (remainder filled in from reference TRBV5-1 and TRBJ1-1): KAGVTQTPRYLIKTRGQQVTLSCSPISGHRSVSWYQQTPGQGLQFLFEYFSETQRNKGNFPGRFSGRQFSNSRSEMNVSTLELGDSALYLCASERDPNTEAFFGQGTRLTVV.

The rearrangement joins TRBV12-3 or TRBV12-4 to TRBJ2-7; maybe TRBD1 (6 bases). Trimming removed 5 bases from V and 6 bases from J, with 17 bases in between. The CDR3 has 14 residues. The CDR3 DNA follows: TGTGCCAGCAGTGTCGGAGTTTGGGGGCCCGAGCAGTACTTC. Protein sequence: CASSVGVWGPEQYF.

This chain joins TRBV27 and TRBJ2-4; either TRBD1 or TRBD2 may supply D (5 bases each). The V end lost 5 bases, the J end lost 7 bases, and 15 bases lay between the germline ends. This CDR3 is built from 14 residues. Germline CDR1 is MNHEY and CDR2 is SMNVEV (reference sequence). This chain's CDR3 is CASSASGKGNIQYF. CDR3 in DNA: TGTGCCAGCAGTGCCTCGGGGAAGGGGAACATTCAGTACTTC.

This clonotype has a handful of counts. The V gene is TRBV4-2, the J gene TRBJ2-1; no clear D gene. The germline V gene has CDR1 LGHNA and CDR2 YNFKEQ. Between the trimmed V and J ends, which lost 5 bases and 5 bases, there was a span of 16 bases. The CDR3 has 15 amino acids. CDR3 protein: CASSKSWNRDNEQFF. In DNA, the CDR3 is TGTGCCAGCAGCAAAAGTTGGAACAGAGACAATGAGCAGTTCTTC.

This clonotype was recorded a few times. The chain combines TRBV7-9 with TRBJ1-1; D unclear. Per the germline V gene, CDR1 is SEHNR and CDR2 is FQNEAQ (reference sequence). V lost 7 bases and J 3 bases, leaving 9 bases between the germline ends. The CDR3 length is 12 residues. DNA for the CDR3: TGTGCCAGCACTAAACGGGACACTGAAGCTTTCTTT. Translating it yields CASTKRDTEAFF.